Detailed here is one T cell receptor (beta chain). This clone turned up a few times. The clone's antigen remains unknown. Base qualities are not recorded, but no much larger clone differs from it by a single base. A single peripheral blood draw of approximately 120 mL on average was collected from each donor into heparinised tubes. A BD FACSAria II and a panel including CD45RO, CCR7, CD25, CD127, CD95 and CD27 were used to sort naive, central memory, regulatory and stem cell-like memory CD4+ T cells. Every sorted population had a purity above 95%. PBMCs were isolated right away by Lymphoprep density gradient centrifugation and were stained directly, without culture. So that batch effects would be minimized, each experiment stained and sorted samples in pairs, pairing one healthy donor with one patient. Unmatched junction bases come to 16, with V trimmed by 2 bases and J by 3 bases. The CDR3 has 18 amino acids, counting the end cysteine and phenylalanine. Only the CDR3 region is kept as DNA, spanning 54 bases read in frame from base 1. According to the germline V gene, CDR1 reads SGHDN and CDR2 reads FVKESK.

The entire amount of isolated RNA was reverse transcribed using the High Capacity cDNA Reverse Transcription Kit, so the sequenced TCRB transcripts were expressed ones. Stem cell-like memory T cell samples underwent survey-depth immunoSEQ sequencing, averaging roughly 1 million total reads per sample. Sorted cells were lysed in RLT buffer, and RNA was extracted using DNase-treated RNeasy Micro or Mini kits according to cell number. Each cell subset was processed separately to prevent cross-contamination, with patient and healthy donor samples processed together. The immunoSEQ multiplex PCR was used to amplify TCRB sequences from cDNA, generating 87-bp fragments that spanned the CDR3 region. Amplicons were sequenced on the Illumina HiSeq platform. The authors processed their data as follows. PCR bias was computationally corrected using synthetic template baselines, reads within Hamming distance 2 were collapsed, and singletons that could not be merged were discarded. Reads were aligned against IMGT so that V, D and J genes, CDR3 length and insertions or deletions at six rearrangement sites could be assigned. Within each subset, clonotype counts were normalized to sorted cell number, and only after that were true diversity and Gini coefficients computed with the tcR R package. The overlap coefficient, calculated on TCRB nucleotide sequences, was used to measure repertoire sharing. TCRdb stores this immuneACCESS table with in-frame sequences only. Part of the clones is absent; in the studies checked, under half of the shortfall reflects unresolved V genes, and no reason is known for the rest. V, J and clone size were drawn from that table, and D and trimming were deduced from the DNA. The sample profile shows around 16,000 clones; about 70% of them were found once. 0.79% of the sample comes from the top ten.

The data are from a study of beta chain features in type 1 diabetes (dated by TCRdb to 2016 to 2019). With regard to the full study: Mean age, gender distribution, total cell number and subset yield did not differ between patients and healthy donors. The study compared the TCRB repertoires of sorted circulating CD4+ T cell subsets in recently diagnosed type 1 diabetes patients with those in matched healthy donors. Regulatory and stem cell-like memory subsets were obtained from only 8 patients and roughly 8 healthy donors, while naive and central memory subsets were obtained from all 28 donors. A total of roughly 110 million sorted cells were examined across all samples, and the number of cells per subset was strongly correlated with RNA yield.

Points the paper makes about the study in general: Shorter templates might have been favored by PCR, but patient and control samples were amplified and corrected together, so both groups would have been affected equally by any skew. In all four CD4+ subsets, TCRB CDR3 length was moderately but significantly shorter in type 1 diabetes patients. Sequencing cDNA rather than genomic DNA could over-represent highly expressing activated cells, although activation and CD3 levels did not differ between groups. At VDJ recombination sites, patients with type 1 diabetes made fewer insertions and deleted more nucleotides, a pattern implying thymic rearrangement abnormalities. Only small numbers of individuals were included in the HLA sub-analyses, which left unresolved whether HLA type had any influence on TCRB rearrangement. Naive, central memory and regulatory TCRB repertoires appeared to be more similar among patients than among healthy donors.

Sequenced material: stem cell memory CD4+ T cells from blood. The sample's cell subset or site label, in plain terms: stem cell-like memory CD4+ T cells. The chain is made from TRBV14 and TRBJ2-7; the junction holds 7 bases that match TRBD2. The receptor was isolated from a man aged 25-45 years with type 1 diabetes. The CDR3 region has the sequence CASSQNPQRAGEIYEQYF. The base sequence is TGTGCCAGCAGCCAAAACCCCCAGAGGGCGGGGGAGATCTACGAGCAGTACTTC.